What follows are 4 T cell receptor beta chains derived from one specimen sequenced in a study of T cell responses to AZD1222 COVID-19 vaccine. Here immunoSEQ multiplex PCR was the method, and the copy in TCRdb shows in-frame clones only, minus some. The sample holds 100,000 to 150,000 clones; less than 90% are singletons and the top ten take approximately 30%. The sample here was peripheral blood, taken on day 0 of AZD1222 vaccination. The origin of the receptors is an adult in good health.

This chain joins TRBV5-6 and TRBJ1-6, with D possibly being TRBD1 (6 bases). Germline V CDR1 and CDR2: SGHDT, YYEEEE. The ends were cut back, 0 bases at V and 6 bases at J, with 13 bases in the middle. The CDR3 contains 16 residues. CDR3 nucleotides: TGTGCCAGCAGCTTGGCCGCAGGGGATCCTAATTCACCCCTCCACTTT. This gives the protein CASSLAAGDPNSPLHF.

This chain links TRBV29-1 with TRBJ2-1, with 9 bases identical to TRBD1. CDR1 is SQVTM and CDR2 is ANQGSEA in the germline V gene. The V segment lost 6 bases and the J segment 3 bases; nucleotides outside the gene matches: 15. This CDR3 region has 17 residues. This CDR3 is CSVEPRDRVGNYNEQFF. Written as DNA, the CDR3 is TGCAGCGTGGAACCCCGGGACAGGGTGGGAAACTACAATGAGCAGTTCTTC.

The chain recombines TRBV10-3 with TRBJ1-5; D ambiguous. V lost 4 bases, J lost 3 bases, and 7 bases lay in between. Germline CDR1 reads ENHRY; CDR2 reads SYGVKD. The CDR3 loop spans 13 amino acids. The CDR3 loop reads CAISGPDNQPQHF. For the CDR3, the DNA is TGTGCCATCAGTGGGCCAGACAATCAGCCCCAGCATTTT.

This clone is a singleton in its sample. This chain links TRBV7-9 with TRBJ1-2; weak D call: TRBD1 (5 bases). The germline CDR1 and CDR2 sequences are SEHNR and FQNEAQ (reference sequence). This CDR3 contains 13 residues. Trimming cost V 1 base and J 6 bases, with 9 bases left between them. The CDR3 protein is CASSLVGGNGYTF. The CDR3 coding sequence is TGTGCCAGCAGCTTAGTCGGGGGGAATGGCTACACCTTC.